The source of this T cell receptor beta chain is a study of PD-L1 blockade in urothelial cancer. Study background: Reported median T cell count for blood samples was 110,000 to 150,000.

This CDR3 spans 16 amino acids. V shed 4 bases, J shed 6 bases, and the junction held 6 bases outside the gene matches. Germline V gene sequence: CDR1 LNHDA, CDR2 SQIVND (reference sequence). A spike-in of synthetic TCR analog templates was added to each PCR. Generated by immunoSEQ multiplex PCR, the TCRdb table keeps only in-frame clones and is missing some. The table shows over 65,000 clones, with 80% to 90% occurring only once. General study results and limits: Expansion of tumor-associated blood clones at 3 weeks was greater in durable-benefit patients.

Each patient presented with locally advanced or metastatic urothelial carcinoma. Turning to this clone: The antigen is not known.

The TCR originated in a man between 65 and 79 years old with urothelial cancer. J is TRBJ2-3 and V is TRBV19, with 14 bases matching TRBD2. Material: PBMCs, obtained around atezolizumab (anti-PD-L1) treatment. This chain's CDR3 is CASSTGTSGSGDTQYF. Written as DNA, the CDR3 is TGTGCCAGTAGTACCGGGACTAGCGGGAGTGGGGATACGCAGTATTTT.